What follows are 3 T cell receptor beta chains derived from one specimen sequenced in a study of T cells in Graves' hyperthyroidism and ophthalmopathy. RNA transcripts gave rise to amplified TCR beta CDR3 regions. Carried out on the TCR CDR3, a first-round RT-PCR used the HTBI primer set. TCRdb used MiXCR to reprocess the multiplex PCR reads, holding one entry per CDR3 protein. The sample has a few hundred thousand distinct CDR3 sequences, about 15% seen once. The specimen sequenced was blood. The receptors were gathered from a woman in her twenties or thirties with Graves' hyperthyroidism that later progressed to Graves' ophthalmopathy.

This chain links TRBV24-1 with TRBJ2-1; tentative D call: TRBD1 (6 bases). Per the germline V gene, CDR1 is KGHDR and CDR2 is SFDVKD. V gave up 1 base and J gave up 12 bases, with 12 bases separating them. CDR3 length: 13 amino acids. For the CDR3, the DNA is TGTGCCACCAGTGATTTAAACAGGGACGGGCAGTTCTTC. Translated: CATSDLNRDGQFF.

This clonotype appeared many times. V is TRBV7-3 and J is TRBJ2-1; either TRBD1 or TRBD2 may supply D (5 bases each). The CDR3 consists of 17 residues. In germline, CDR1 is SGHTA, CDR2 FQGTGA. The germline V and J ends were trimmed by 5 bases and 0 bases, with 17 bases remaining between them. Here the CDR3 reads CASSPWVGPISYNEQFF. The DNA for the CDR3 is TGTGCCAGCAGCCCTTGGGTGGGACCCATCTCCTACAATGAGCAGTTCTTC.

This clonotype was observed many times. The chain carries TRBV27 and TRBJ2-1; weak D call: TRBD1 (6 bases). The V gene lost 8 bases and the J gene lost 4 bases, with 15 bases spanning the gap. CDR3 length: 14 residues. Germline lookup yields CDR1 MNHEY and CDR2 SMNVEV (reference sequence). The CDR3 protein is CASRIRGIYNEQFF. The DNA of the CDR3 is TGTGCCAGCCGCATCAGGGGCATTTACAATGAGCAGTTCTTC.